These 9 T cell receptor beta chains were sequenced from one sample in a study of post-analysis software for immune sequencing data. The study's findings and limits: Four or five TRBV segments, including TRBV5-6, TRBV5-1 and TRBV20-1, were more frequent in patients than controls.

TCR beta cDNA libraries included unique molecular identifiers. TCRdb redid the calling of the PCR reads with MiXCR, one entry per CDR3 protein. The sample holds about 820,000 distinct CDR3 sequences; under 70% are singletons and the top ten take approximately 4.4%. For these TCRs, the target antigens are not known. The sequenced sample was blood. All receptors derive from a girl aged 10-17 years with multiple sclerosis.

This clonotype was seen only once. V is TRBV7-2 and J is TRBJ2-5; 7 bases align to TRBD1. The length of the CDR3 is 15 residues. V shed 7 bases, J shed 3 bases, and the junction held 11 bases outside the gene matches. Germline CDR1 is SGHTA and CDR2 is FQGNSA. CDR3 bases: TGTGCCAGCACTCTGACAGGGTCAACCAAAGAGACCCAGTACTTC. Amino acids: CASTLTGSTKETQYF.

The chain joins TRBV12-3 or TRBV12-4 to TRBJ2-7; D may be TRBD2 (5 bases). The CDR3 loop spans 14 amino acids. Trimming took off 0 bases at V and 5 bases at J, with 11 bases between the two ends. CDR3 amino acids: CASSLAPSQNEQYF. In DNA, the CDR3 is TGTGCCAGCAGTTTAGCCCCTAGCCAAAACGAGCAGTACTTC.

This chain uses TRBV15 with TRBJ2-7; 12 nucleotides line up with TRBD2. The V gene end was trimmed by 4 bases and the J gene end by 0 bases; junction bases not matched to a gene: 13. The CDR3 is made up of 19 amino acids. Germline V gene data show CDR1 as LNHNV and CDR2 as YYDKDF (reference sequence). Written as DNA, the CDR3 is TGTGCCACCAGCAAAGCCTCCGGACTAGCGGGAAAAAGCTCCTACGAGCAGTACTTC. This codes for CATSKASGLAGKSSYEQYF. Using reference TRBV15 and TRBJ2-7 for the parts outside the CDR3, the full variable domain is DAMVIQNPRYQVTQFGKPVTLSCSQTLNHNVMYWYQQKSSQAPKLLFHYYDKDFNNEADTPDNFQSRRPNTSFCFLDIRSPGLGDTAMYLCATSKASGLAGKSSYEQYFGPGTRLTVT.

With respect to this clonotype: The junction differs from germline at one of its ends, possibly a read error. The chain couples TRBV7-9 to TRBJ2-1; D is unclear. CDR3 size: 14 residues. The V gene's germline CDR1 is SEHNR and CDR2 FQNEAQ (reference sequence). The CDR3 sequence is CASSLADSYNEQFF. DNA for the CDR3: TGTGCCAGCAGTTTAGCAGATTCGTACAATGAGCAGTTCTTC.

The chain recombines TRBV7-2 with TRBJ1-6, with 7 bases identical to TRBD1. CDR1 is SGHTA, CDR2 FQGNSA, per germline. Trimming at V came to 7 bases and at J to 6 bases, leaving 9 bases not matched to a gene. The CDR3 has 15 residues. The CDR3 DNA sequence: TGTGCCAGCACCCTAGGGGGCAGACCTAATTCACCCCTCCACTTT. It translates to CASTLGGRPNSPLHF.

The CDR3 bases are TGCAGTGCTCCCTGGGCGGACACTGAAGCTTTCTTT. Translation gives CSAPWADTEAFF. V and J are TRBV20-1 and TRBJ1-1, with D hard to call. The CDR3 has 12 amino acids. V gave up 5 bases and J gave up 3 bases, with 10 bases separating them. CDR1 and CDR2 from the germline V gene are DFQATT and SNEGSKA (reference sequence).

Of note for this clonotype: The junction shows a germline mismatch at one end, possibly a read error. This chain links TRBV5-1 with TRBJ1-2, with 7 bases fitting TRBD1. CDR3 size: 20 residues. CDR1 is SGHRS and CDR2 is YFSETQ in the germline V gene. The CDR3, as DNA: TGCGCCAGCAGCTTGGCCGATCTCGACAGGGATCCGTCGAGGGACTATGGCTACACCTTT. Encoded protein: CASSLADLDRDPSRDYGYTF.

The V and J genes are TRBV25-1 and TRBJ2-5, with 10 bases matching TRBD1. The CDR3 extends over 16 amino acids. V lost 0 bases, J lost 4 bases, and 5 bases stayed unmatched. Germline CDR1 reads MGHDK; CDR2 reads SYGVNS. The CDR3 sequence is CASSEYGTGVVETQYF. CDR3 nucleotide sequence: TGTGCCAGCAGTGAATATGGGACAGGGGTGGTAGAGACCCAGTACTTC.

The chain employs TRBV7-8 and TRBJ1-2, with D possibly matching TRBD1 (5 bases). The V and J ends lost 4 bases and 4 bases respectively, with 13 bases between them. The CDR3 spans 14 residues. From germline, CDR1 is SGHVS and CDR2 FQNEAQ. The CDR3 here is CASSSGLLTYGYTF. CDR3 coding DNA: TGTGCCAGCAGCTCGGGACTCCTGACCTATGGCTACACCTTC.